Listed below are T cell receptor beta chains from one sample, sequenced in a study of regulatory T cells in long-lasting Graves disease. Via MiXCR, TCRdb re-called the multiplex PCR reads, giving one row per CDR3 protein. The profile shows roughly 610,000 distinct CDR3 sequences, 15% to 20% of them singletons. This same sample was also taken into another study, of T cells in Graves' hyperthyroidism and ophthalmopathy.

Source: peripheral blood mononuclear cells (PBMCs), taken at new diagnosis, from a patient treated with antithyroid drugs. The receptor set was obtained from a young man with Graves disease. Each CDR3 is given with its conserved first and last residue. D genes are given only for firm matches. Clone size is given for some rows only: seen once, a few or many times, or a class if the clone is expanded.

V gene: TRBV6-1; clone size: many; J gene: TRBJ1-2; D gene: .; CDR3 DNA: TGTGCCAGCAGGATAGACAGGCTCAACTATGGCTACACCTTC; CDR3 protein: CASRIDRLNYGYTF
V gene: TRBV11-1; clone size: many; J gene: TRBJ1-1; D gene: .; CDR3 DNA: TGTGCCAGCAGCCGTACCGGGACATTGAACACTGAAGCTTTCTTT; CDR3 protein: CASSRTGTLNTEAFF
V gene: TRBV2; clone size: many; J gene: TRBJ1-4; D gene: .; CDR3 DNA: TGTGCCAGCAGTGTACGGAGGGGTGGGGGTGAAAAACTGTTTTTT; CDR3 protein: CASSVRRGGGEKLFF
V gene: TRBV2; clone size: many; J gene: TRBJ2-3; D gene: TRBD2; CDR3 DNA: TGTGCCAGCATTAAGACTAGCGCCAGCACAGATACGCAGTATTTT; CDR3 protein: CASIKTSASTDTQYF
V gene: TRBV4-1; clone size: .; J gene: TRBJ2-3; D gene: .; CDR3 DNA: TGCGCCAGCAGCCAAGTCGGGCAGGTTGCCGATACGCAGTATTTT; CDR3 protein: CASSQVGQVADTQYF
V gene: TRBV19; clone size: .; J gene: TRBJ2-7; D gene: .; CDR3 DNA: TGTGCCAGTAGTATACTTGGAGGTTTGGGGGGCGCTTACGAGCAGTACTTC; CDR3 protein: CASSILGGLGGAYEQYF
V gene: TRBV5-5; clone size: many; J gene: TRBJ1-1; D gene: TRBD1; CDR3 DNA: TGTGCCAGCAACACAGGGGGAATGAACACTGAAGCTTTCTTT; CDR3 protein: CASNTGGMNTEAFF
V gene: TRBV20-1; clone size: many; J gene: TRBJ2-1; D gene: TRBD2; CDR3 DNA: TGCAGGGGGAGTGAGGGCGGGAGCAATGAGCAGTTCTTC; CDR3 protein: CRGSEGGSNEQFF
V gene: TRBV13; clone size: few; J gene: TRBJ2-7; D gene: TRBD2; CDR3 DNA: TGTGCCAGCAGCCCAGCTAGCGGGTACGAGCAGTACTTC; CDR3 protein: CASSPASGYEQYF
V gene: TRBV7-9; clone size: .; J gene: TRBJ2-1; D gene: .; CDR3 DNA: TGTGCCAGCAGCCCCCGCATTCATGAGCAGTTCTTC; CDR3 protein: CASSPRIHEQFF
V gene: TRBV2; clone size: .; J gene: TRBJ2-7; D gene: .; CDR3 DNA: TGTGCCAGCTCAGACAGGCTAACCTACGAGCAGTACTTC; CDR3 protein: CASSDRLTYEQYF
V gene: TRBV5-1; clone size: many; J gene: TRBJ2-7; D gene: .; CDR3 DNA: TGCGCCAGCAGCTTGTTGGCAGGCAGCTCCTACGAGCAGTACTTC; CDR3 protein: CASSLLAGSSYEQYF
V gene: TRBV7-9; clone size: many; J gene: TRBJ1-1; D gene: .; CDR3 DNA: TGTGCCAGTCTACAGGGAGGGGCCACTGAAGCTTTCTTT; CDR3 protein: CASLQGGATEAFF
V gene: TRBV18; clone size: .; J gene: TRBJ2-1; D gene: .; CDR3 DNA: TGTGCCAGCTCATCGACACCGGACAATGAGCAGTTCTTC; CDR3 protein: CASSSTPDNEQFF
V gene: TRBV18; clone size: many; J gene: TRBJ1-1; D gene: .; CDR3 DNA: TGTGCCAGCTCACCGATGGGACAAAGGTCTGAAGCTTTCTTT; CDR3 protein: CASSPMGQRSEAFF
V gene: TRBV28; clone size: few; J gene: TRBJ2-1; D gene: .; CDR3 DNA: TGTGCCAGCAGTTTTAGTCCTACAATGTACAATGAGCAGTTCTTC; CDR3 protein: CASSFSPTMYNEQFF
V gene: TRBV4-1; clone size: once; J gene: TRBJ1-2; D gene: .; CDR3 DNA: TGCGCCAGCAGCCCCCGCCAGCAGGGGTGGAATGGCTACACCTTC; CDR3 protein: CASSPRQQGWNGYTF
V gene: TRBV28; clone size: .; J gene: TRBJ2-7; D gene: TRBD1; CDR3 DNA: TGTGCCAGCAGTTTATGGGGACAGGACGAGCAGTACTTC; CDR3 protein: CASSLWGQDEQYF
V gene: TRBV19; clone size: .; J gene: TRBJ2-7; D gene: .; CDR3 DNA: TGTGCCAGTAGTCTCGCCGTGGGTAGCGACTACGAGCAGTACTTC; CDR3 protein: CASSLAVGSDYEQYF
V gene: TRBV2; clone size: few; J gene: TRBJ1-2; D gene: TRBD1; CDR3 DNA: TGTGCCAGCCCTCCGCGCCGGGACAGCTATAACTATGGCTACACCTTC; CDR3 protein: CASPPRRDSYNYGYTF
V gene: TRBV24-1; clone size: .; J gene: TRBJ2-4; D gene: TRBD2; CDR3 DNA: TGTGCCACCTTGCGGGAGGAGCTAGCCAAAAACATTCAGTACTTC; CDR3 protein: CATLREELAKNIQYF
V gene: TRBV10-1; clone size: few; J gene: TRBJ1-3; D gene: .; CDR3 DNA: TGCGCCAGCAGAACGAGGGCCCTAGACTCTGGAAACACCATATATTTT; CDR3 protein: CASRTRALDSGNTIYF
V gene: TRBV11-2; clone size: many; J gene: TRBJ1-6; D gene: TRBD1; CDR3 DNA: TGTGCCAGCAGCTCAAGGACAGGGGGAGGACCCCTCCACTTT; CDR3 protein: CASSSRTGGGPLHF
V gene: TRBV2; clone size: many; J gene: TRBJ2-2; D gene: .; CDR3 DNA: TGTGCCATCCCCCGGAACACCGGGGAGCTGTTTTTT; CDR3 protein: CAIPRNTGELFF
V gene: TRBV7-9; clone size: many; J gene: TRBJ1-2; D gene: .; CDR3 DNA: TGTGCCAGCAGCTTTACCCGCGGGGAAGGCTACACCTTC; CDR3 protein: CASSFTRGEGYTF
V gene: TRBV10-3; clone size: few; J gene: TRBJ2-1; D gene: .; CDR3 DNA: TGTGCCATCAGTGATTTAGCAGGAGCGAGTGAGCAGTTCTTC; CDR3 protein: CAISDLAGASEQFF
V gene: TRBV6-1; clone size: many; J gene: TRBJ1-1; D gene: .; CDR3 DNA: TGTGCCAGCCACGACCCTCGACGCGCTATGAACACTGAAGCTTTCTTT; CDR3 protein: CASHDPRRAMNTEAFF
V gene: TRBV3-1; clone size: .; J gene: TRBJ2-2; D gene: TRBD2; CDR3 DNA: TGTGCCAGCAGCCAAGGCGGACTAGCGGGAGCTGGGGAGCTGTTTTTT; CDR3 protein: CASSQGGLAGAGELFF
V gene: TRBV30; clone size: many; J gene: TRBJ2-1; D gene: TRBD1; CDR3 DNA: TGTGCCTGGAAAAGAACAGGGGGCGGTGAGCAGTTCTTC; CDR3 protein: CAWKRTGGGEQFF
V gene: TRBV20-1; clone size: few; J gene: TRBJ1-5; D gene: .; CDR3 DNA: TGCAGTGCTAGAAACCCGGGACATGATCGCAATCAGCCCCAGCATTTT; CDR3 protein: CSARNPGHDRNQPQHF
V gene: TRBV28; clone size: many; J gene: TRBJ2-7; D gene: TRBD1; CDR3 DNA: TGTGCCAGCATTAGGACAGGAAAGTCCTACGAGCAGTACTTC; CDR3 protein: CASIRTGKSYEQYF
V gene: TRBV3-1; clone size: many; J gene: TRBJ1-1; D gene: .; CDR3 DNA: TGTGCCAGCAGCCAAGATAATTATGGGGGGCTTACGAACACTGAAGCTTTCTTT; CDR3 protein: CASSQDNYGGLTNTEAFF
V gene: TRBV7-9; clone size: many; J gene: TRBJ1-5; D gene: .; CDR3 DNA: TGTGCCAGCAGCTTAAGTGAAAGCAATCAGCCCCAGCATTTT; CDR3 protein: CASSLSESNQPQHF
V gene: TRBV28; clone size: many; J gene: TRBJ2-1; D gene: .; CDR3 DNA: TGTGCCAGCAGTTTTCAGCGGGCCCTTACCTACAATGAGCAGTTCTTC; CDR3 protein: CASSFQRALTYNEQFF
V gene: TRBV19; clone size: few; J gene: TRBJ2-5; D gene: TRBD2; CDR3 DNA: TGTGCCAGTAGTCCTAGCGGGACGGAGGAGACCCAGTACTTC; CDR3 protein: CASSPSGTEETQYF
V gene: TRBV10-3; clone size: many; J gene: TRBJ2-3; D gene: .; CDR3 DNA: TGTGCCATCAGTGAGACGGCTAGCACAGATACGCAGTATTTT; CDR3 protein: CAISETASTDTQYF
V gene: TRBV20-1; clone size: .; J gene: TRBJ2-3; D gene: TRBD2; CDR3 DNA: TGCAGTGCTCACCTGCCCGGACTAGCGGGAATCTCAGATACGCAGTATTTT; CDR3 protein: CSAHLPGLAGISDTQYF
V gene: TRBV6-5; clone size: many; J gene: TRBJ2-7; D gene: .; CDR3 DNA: TGTGCCAGCAGTTACCTCGGCGAGCAGTACTTC; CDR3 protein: CASSYLGEQYF
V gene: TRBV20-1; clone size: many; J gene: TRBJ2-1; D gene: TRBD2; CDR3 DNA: TGCAGTGCTGATGGTGGGGGAGGGAGCTCCTACAATGAGCAGTTCTTC; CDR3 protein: CSADGGGGSSYNEQFF
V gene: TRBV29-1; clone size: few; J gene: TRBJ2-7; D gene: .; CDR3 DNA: TGCAGCGTTGAAGATCCCCAAGGGAAGCCCTACGAGCAGTACTTC; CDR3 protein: CSVEDPQGKPYEQYF
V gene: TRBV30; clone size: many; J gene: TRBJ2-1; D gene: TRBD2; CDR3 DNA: TGTGCCTGGAGTAGGACTAGCGGGGAATACAATGAGCAGTTCTTC; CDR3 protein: CAWSRTSGEYNEQFF
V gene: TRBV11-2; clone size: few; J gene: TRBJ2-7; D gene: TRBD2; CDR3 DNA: TGTGCCAGCAGACCGGGACTAGCGGGAGGCAAGAGCTCCTACGAGCAGTACTTC; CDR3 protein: CASRPGLAGGKSSYEQYF
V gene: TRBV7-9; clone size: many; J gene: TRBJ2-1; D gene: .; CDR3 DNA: TGTGCCAGCAGCAGCCGGGACGGCCATATTGAGCAGTTCTTC; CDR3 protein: CASSSRDGHIEQFF
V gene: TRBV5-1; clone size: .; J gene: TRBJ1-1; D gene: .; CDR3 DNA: TGCGCCAGCAGCCTTACTAAGGGGAGGAACACTGAAGCTTTCTTT; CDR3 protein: CASSLTKGRNTEAFF
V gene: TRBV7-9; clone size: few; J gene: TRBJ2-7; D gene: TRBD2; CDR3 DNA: TGTGCCAGCAGCTTAAGTTCTAGCGGGTTGTCCCACTCCTACGAGCAGTACTTC; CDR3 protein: CASSLSSSGLSHSYEQYF
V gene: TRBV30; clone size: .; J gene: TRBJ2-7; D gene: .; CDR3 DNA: TGTGCCTGGAGAGCTAAGAACGAGCAGTACTTC; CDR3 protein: CAWRAKNEQYF
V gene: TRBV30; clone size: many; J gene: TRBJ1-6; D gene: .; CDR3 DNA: TGTGCCTGGAGGACAGGCTCTAATTCACCCCTCCACTTT; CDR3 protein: CAWRTGSNSPLHF